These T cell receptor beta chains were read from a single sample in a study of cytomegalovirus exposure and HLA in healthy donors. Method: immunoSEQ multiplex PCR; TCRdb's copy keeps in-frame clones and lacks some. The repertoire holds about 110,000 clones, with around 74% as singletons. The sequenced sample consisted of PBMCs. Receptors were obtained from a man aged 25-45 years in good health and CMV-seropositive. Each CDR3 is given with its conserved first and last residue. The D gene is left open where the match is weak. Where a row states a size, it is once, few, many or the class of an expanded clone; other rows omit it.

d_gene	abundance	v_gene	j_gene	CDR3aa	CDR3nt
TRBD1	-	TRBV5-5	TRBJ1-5	CASSLASYDRGGPQHF	TGTGCCAGCAGCTTGGCCAGCTACGACAGGGGTGGCCCCCAGCATTTT
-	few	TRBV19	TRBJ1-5	CASSLREGGDQPQHF	TGTGCCAGTAGTTTGAGGGAGGGTGGCGATCAGCCCCAGCATTTT
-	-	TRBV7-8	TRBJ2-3	CASSVSAEVFDTQYF	TGTGCCAGCAGCGTTTCAGCGGAGGTCTTCGATACGCAGTATTTT
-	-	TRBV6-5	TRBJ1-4	CASSSRGGGTNEKLFF	TGTGCCAGCAGTTCCCGCGGCGGCGGAACTAATGAAAAACTGTTTTTT
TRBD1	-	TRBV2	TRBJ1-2	CASSEAGQGMGGYTF	TGTGCCAGCAGTGAAGCGGGACAGGGTATGGGAGGCTACACCTTC
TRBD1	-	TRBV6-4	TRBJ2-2	CASSPTGGRTGELFF	TGTGCCAGCAGCCCTACAGGGGGCAGGACCGGGGAGCTGTTTTTT
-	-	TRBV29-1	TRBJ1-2	CSVELTGRIGYTF	TGCAGCGTTGAGTTGACAGGTCGGATAGGCTACACCTTC
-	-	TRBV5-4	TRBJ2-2	CASSLQGLGPGELFF	TGTGCCAGCAGCTTGCAGGGCCTCGGGCCCGGGGAGCTGTTTTTT
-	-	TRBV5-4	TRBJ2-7	CASSLDFSYEQYF	TGTGCCAGCAGCCTGGACTTTTCCTACGAGCAGTACTTC
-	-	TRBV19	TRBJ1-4	CASSPGAGREKLFF	TGTGCCAGTAGCCCGGGAGCCGGGCGAGAAAAACTGTTTTTT
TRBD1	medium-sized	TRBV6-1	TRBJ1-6	CASSEGQDNSPLHF	TGTGCCAGCAGTGAGGGACAGGATAATTCACCCCTCCACTTT
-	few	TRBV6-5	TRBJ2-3	CASSYGGENTDTQYF	TGTGCCAGCAGTTATGGTGGGGAGAACACAGATACGCAGTATTTT
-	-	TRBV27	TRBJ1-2	CASSLSISGQGRNYGYTF	TGTGCCAGCAGTTTATCTATCAGTGGGCAGGGGCGCAACTATGGCTACACCTTC
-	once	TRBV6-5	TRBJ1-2	CASSYSGRVGYGYTF	TGTGCCAGCAGTTACTCCGGCAGGGTAGGCTATGGCTACACCTTC
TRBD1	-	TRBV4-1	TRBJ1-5	CASSQGKTGNQPQHF	TGCGCCAGCAGCCAAGGAAAGACAGGGAATCAGCCCCAGCATTTT
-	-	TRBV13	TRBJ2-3	CASSFTAVEDTQYF	TGTGCCAGCAGCTTTACAGCGGTGGAAGATACGCAGTATTTT